This T cell receptor (beta chain) was identified during a study of T-cell reconstitution after alpha-beta-depleted transplantation in children. Study observations and caveats: Some patients owed their high day-60 TCRbeta diversity to surviving recipient T cells and thymic progenitors. After transplant, at about two months, alpha-beta T cells were reportedly derived from several hundred expanded graft clones. Among T cells one year after transplant, newly produced cells accounted for most counts and diversity.

Concerning this clonotype: Its antigen is still unknown.

The CDR3 is 14 amino acids. CDR1 and CDR2 (germline): MNHEY, SVGAGI. Trimming took off 0 bases at V and 5 bases at J, with 7 bases between the two ends. Unique molecular identifiers were built into the TCRbeta library. TCRdb reprocessed the PCR reads with MiXCR, giving one entry per CDR3 protein. The sample consists of about 870,000 distinct CDR3 sequences, roughly 15% of them appearing once. The sequencing here drew on PBMCs, mostly from graft donor cells, taken 360 days after TCRalphabeta/CD19-depleted stem cell transplant. The TCR was taken from a male patient between 5 and 17 years old who had a stem cell transplant for acute lymphoblastic leukemia, so the T cells may come from the graft donor. The rearrangement joins TRBV6-5 to TRBJ1-4, with TRBD1 as a possible D gene (6 bases). DNA of the CDR3: TGTGCCAGCAGTTACTCGAGGGGGAATGAAAAACTGTTTTTT. Translated: CASSYSRGNEKLFF.